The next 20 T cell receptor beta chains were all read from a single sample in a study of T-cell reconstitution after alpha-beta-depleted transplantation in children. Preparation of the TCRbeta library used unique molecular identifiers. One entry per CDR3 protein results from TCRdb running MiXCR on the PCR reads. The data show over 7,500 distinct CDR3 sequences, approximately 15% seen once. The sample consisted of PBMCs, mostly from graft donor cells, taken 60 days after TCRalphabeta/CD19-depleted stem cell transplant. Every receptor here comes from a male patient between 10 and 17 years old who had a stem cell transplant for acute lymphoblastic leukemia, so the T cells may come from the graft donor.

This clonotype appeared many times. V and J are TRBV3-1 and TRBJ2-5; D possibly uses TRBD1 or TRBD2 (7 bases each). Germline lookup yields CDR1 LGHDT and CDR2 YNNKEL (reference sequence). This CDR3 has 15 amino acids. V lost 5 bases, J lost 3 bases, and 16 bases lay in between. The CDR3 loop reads CASSFRGGQKETQYF. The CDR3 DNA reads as TGTGCCAGCAGCTTCAGGGGGGGACAGAAAGAGACCCAGTACTTC.

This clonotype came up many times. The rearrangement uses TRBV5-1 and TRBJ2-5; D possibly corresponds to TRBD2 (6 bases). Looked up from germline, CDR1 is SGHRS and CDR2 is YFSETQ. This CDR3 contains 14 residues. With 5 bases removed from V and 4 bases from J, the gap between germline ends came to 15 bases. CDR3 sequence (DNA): TGCGCCAGCAGTCGAGCAGGGACTTCAGAGACCCAGTACTTC. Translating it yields CASSRAGTSETQYF.

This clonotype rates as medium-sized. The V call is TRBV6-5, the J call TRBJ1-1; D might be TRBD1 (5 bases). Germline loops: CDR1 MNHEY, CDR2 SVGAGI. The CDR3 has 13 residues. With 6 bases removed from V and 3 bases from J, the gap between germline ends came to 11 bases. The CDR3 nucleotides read TGTGCCAGCAGCCACGGGGGGTACACTGAAGCTTTCTTT. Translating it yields CASSHGGYTEAFF.

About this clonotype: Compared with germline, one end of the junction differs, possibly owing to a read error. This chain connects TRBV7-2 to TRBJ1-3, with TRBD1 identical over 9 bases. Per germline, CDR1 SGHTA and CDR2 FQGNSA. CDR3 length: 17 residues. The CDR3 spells CASSSYRGPEGGNAIYF. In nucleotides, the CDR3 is TGTGCCAGCAGCTCTTACAGGGGGCCAGAGGGTGGAAACGCCATATATTTT.

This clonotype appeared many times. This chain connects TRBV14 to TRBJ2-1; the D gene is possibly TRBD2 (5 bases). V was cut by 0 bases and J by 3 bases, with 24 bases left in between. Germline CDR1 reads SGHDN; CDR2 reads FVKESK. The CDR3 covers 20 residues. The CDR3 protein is CASSQDSRWSGRYSYNEQFF. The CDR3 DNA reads TGTGCCAGCAGCCAAGATAGTAGGTGGAGCGGCCGTTATAGCTACAATGAGCAGTTCTTC.

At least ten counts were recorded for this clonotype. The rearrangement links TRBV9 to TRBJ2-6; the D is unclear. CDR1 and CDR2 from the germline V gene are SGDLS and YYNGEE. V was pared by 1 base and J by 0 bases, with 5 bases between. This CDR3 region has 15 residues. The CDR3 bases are TGTGCCAGCAGCGTAACCCTCTCTGGGGCCAACGTCCTGACTTTC. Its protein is CASSVTLSGANVLTF.

CDR3 DNA: TGTGCCAGCAGTGCCGGACAGGGGGACCCCTCTGGGGCCAACGTCCTGACTTTC. The encoded protein is CASSAGQGDPSGANVLTF. J is TRBJ2-6 and V is TRBV6-1, with 10 nucleotides matching TRBD1. V was clipped by 4 bases and J by 0 bases; unmatched bases: 6. There are 18 residues in the CDR3. Germline V gene data show CDR1 as MNHNS and CDR2 as SASEGT.

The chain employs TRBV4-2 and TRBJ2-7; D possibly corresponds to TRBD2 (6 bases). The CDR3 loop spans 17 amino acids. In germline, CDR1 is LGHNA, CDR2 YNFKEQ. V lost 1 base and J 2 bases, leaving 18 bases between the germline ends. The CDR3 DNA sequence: TGTGCCAGCAGCCAAGCCGGGGGACCAGGGAGCCCCTACGAGCAGTACTTC. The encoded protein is CASSQAGGPGSPYEQYF.

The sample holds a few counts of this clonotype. The CDR3 reads CASRRWGTDEPWAGVRLTQYF. CDR3 DNA: TGTGCCAGCCGACGGTGGGGGACCGATGAGCCCTGGGCGGGAGTCAGATTGACGCAGTATTTT. The chain is built from TRBV27 and TRBJ2-3; TRBD2 agrees at 7 bases. With 8 bases clipped from V and 9 bases from J, the junction kept 35 bases outside the gene matches. There are 21 residues in the CDR3. The germline CDR1 and CDR2 sequences are MNHEY and SMNVEV (reference sequence).

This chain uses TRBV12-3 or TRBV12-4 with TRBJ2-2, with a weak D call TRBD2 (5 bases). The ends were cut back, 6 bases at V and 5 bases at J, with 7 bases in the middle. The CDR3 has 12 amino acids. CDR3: CASSRGTGELFF. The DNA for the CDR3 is TGTGCCAGCAGCCGGGGAACCGGGGAGCTGTTTTTT.

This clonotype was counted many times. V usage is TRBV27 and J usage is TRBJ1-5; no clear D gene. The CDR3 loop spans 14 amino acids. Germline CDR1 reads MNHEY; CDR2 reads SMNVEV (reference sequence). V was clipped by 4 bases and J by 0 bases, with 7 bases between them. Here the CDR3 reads CASSSLYSNQPQHF. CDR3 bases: TGTGCCAGCAGTTCACTCTATAGCAATCAGCCCCAGCATTTT.

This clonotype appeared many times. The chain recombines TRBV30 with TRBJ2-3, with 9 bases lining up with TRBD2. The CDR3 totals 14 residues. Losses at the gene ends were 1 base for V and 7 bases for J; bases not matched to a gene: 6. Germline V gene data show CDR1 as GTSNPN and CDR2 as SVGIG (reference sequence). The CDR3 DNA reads TGTGCCTGGAGTGGACTAGCGGTAATGAATACGCAGTATTTT. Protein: CAWSGLAVMNTQYF.

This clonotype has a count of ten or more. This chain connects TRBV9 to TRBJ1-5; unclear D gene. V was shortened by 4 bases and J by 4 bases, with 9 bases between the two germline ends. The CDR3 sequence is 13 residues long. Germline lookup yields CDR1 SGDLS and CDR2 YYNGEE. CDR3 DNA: TGTGCCAGCAGCTGGACGGAGAATCAGCCCCAGCATTTT. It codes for CASSWTENQPQHF.

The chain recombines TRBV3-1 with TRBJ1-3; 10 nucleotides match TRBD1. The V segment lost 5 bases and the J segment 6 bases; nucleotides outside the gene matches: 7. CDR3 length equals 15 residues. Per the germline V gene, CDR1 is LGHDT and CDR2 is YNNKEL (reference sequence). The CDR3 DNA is TGTGCCAGCAGCGGACGGACAGGGGGTGCAAACACCATATATTTT. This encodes CASSGRTGGANTIYF.

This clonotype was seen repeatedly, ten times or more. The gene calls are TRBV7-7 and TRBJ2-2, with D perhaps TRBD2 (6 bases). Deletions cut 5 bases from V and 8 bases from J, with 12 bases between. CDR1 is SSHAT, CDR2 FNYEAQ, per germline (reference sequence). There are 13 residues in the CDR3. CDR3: CASSGRTGGELFF. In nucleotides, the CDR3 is TGTGCCAGCAGCGGGAGGACTGGTGGGGAGCTGTTTTTT.

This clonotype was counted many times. The DNA for the CDR3 is TGTGCCAGCAGCGCCCCCCTAGGAGCGAACACCGGGGAGCTGTTTTTT. It specifies CASSAPLGANTGELFF. The V and J genes are TRBV9 and TRBJ2-2; no clear D. CDR3 length equals 16 residues. CDR1 and CDR2 (germline): SGDLS, YYNGEE. The V gene lost 3 bases and the J gene lost 0 bases, with 12 bases spanning the gap.

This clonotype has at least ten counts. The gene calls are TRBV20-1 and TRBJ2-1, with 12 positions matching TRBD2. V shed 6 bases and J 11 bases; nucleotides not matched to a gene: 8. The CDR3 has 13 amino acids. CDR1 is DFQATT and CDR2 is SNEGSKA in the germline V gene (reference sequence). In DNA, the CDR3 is TGCAGTGCCATACTAGCGGGGGGTTTTCAGCAGTTCTTC. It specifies CSAILAGGFQQFF.

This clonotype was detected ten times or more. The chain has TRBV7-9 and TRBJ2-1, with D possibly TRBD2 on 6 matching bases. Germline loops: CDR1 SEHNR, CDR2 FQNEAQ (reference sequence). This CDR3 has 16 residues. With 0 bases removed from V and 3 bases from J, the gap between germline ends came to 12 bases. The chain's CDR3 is CASSLATRHNYNEQFF. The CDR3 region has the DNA TGTGCCAGCAGCTTAGCGACTAGACATAACTACAATGAGCAGTTCTTC.

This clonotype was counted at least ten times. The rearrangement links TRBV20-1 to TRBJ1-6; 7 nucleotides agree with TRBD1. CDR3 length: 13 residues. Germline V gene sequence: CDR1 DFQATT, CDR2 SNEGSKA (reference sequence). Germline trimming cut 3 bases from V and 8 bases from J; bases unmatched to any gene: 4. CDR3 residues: CSARTGFDSPLHF. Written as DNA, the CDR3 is TGCAGTGCTAGGACAGGGTTTGATTCACCCCTCCACTTT.

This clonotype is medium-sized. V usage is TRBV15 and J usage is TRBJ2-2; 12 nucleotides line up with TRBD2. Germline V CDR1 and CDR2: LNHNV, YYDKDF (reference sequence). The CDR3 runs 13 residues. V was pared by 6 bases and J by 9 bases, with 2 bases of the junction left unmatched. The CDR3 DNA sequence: TGTGCCACCAGAACTAGCGGGAGGCGGGAGCTGTTTTTT. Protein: CATRTSGRRELFF.